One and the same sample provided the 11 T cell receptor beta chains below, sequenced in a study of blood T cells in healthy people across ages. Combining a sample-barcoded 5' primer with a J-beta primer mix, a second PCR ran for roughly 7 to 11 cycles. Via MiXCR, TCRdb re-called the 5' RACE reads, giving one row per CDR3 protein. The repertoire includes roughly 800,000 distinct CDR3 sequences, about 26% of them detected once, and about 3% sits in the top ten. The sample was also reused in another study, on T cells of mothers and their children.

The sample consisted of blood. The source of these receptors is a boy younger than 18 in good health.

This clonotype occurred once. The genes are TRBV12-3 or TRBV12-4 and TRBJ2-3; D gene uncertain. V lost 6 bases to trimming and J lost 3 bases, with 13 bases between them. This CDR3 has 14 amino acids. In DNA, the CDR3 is TGTGCCAGCAGATTGGGCCAGAGTACAGATACGCAGTATTTT. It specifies CASRLGQSTDTQYF.

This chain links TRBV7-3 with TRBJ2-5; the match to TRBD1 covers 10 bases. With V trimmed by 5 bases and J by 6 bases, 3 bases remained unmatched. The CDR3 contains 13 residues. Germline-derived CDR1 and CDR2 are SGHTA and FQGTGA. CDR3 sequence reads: CASSTTGGQTQYF. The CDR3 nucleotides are TGTGCCAGCAGCACGACAGGGGGCCAGACCCAGTACTTC.

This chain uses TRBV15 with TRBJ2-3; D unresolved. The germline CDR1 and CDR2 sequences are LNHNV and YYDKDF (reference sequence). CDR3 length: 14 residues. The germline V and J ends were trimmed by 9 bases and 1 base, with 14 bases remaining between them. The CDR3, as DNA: TGTGCCACTCTGAATAGAAGAGGCACAGATACGCAGTATTTT. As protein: CATLNRRGTDTQYF.

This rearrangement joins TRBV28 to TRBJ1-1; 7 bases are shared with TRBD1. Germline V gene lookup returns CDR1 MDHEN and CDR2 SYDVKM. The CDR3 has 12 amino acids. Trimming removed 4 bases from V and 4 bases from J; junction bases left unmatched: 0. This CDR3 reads CASSWDSTEAFF. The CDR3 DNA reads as TGTGCCAGCAGTTGGGACAGCACTGAAGCTTTCTTT. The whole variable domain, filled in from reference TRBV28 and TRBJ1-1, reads DVKVTQSSRYLVKRTGEKVFLECVQDMDHENMFWYRQDPGLGLRLIYFSYDVKMKEKGDIPEGYSVSREKKERFSLILESASTNQTSMYLCASSWDSTEAFFGQGTRLTVV.

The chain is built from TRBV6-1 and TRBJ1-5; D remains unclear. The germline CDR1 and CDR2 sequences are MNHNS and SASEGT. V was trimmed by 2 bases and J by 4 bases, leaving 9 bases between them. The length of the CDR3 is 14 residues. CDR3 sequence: CASSERLGNQPQHF. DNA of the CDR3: TGTGCCAGCAGTGAAAGATTGGGGAATCAGCCCCAGCATTTT.

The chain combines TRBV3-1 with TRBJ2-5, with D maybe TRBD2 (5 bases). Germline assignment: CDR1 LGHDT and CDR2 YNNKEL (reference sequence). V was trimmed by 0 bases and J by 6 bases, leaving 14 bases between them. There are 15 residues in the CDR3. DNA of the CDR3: TGTGCCAGCAGCCAAGATAATGTCAGACTACAGACCCAGTACTTC. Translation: CASSQDNVRLQTQYF.

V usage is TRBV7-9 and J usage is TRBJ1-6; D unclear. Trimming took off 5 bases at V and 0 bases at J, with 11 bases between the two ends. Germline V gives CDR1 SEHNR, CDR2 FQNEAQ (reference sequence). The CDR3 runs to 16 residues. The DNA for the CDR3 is TGTGCCAGCAGCGGTACGGGAAGCTCCTATAATTCACCCCTCCACTTT. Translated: CASSGTGSSYNSPLHF.

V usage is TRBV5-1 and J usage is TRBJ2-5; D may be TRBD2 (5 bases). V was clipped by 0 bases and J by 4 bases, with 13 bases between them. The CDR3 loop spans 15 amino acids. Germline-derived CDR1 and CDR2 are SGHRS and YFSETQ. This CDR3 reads CASSLDGSGGETQYF. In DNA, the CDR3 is TGCGCCAGCAGCTTGGACGGCAGCGGTGGAGAGACCCAGTACTTC.

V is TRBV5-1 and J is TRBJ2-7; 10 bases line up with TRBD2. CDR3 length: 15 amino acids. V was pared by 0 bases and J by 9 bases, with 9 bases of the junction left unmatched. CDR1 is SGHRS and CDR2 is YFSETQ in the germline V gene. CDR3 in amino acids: CASSLEREGLLRQYF. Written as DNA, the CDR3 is TGCGCCAGCAGCTTGGAGCGGGAGGGGCTCTTAAGGCAGTACTTC. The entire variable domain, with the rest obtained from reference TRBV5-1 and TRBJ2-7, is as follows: KAGVTQTPRYLIKTRGQQVTLSCSPISGHRSVSWYQQTPGQGLQFLFEYFSETQRNKGNFPGRFSGRQFSNSRSEMNVSTLELGDSALYLCASSLEREGLLRQYFGPGTRLTVT.

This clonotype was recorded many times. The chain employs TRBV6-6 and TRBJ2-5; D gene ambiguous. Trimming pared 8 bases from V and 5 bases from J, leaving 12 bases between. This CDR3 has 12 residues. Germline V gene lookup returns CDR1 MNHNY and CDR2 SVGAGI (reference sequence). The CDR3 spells CASSLAFETQYF. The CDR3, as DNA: TGTGCCAGCTCCCTCGCGTTCGAGACCCAGTACTTC.

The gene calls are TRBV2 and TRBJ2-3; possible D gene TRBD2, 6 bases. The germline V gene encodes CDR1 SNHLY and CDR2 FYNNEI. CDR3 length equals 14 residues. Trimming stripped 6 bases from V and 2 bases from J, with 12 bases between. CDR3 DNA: TGTGCCAGCAGAGGGGACTCCATCACAGATACGCAGTATTTT. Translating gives CASRGDSITDTQYF.